This TCR gamma chain was profiled in a study of gammadelta T cells in human blood. After removal of 4 bases from V and 8 bases from J, the junction contained 14 bases not matched to a gene. Germline CDR1 and CDR2: EGSTGY and YDSYTSSV. CDR3 size: 14 residues. This clone was seen only a few times. This sample includes further DNA sequences coding for the same CDR3. TCRdb made new clone calls on the RT-PCR reads using CATT. The table shows 400 to 600 gamma-chain clones, with under 8.5% occurring only once. The TCR originated in a human fetus. Material for sequencing was non-Vgamma9Vdelta2 gamma-delta T cells from fetal blood. The rearrangement uses TRGV4 and TRGJ1 or TRGJ2. As DNA, the CDR3 is TGTGCCACCTGGGACGAGTCGAATAGGGATAAGAAACTCTTT. It is translated as CATWDESNRDKKLF.